This T cell receptor (beta chain) was captured by sequencing in a study of Graves' ophthalmopathy and Graves' hyperthyroidism. This CDR3 is 13 amino acids long. Per the germline V gene, CDR1 is LGHNT and CDR2 is FRNRAP. V lost 1 base, J lost 1 base, and 5 bases lay in between. Using RNA transcripts, the TCR beta CDR3 regions were amplified. Second-round multiplex PCR came after a first-round RT-PCR that employed HTBI primers. TCRdb passed the multiplex PCR reads through MiXCR, listing each CDR3 protein once. Among some 380,000 distinct CDR3 sequences listed, roughly 15% were seen once. Many counts were recorded for this clonotype. PBMCs were density-gradient isolated from 10 ml fresh blood.

Sequencing input: peripheral blood. V is TRBV12-5 and J is TRBJ2-7, with D perhaps matching TRBD1 (5 bases). The TCR was taken from a woman aged 18-30 years with stable Graves' hyperthyroidism. CDR3 coding DNA: TGTGCTAGTGGTTTGGACAGGTCCTACGAGCAGTACTTC. Translating it yields CASGLDRSYEQYF.